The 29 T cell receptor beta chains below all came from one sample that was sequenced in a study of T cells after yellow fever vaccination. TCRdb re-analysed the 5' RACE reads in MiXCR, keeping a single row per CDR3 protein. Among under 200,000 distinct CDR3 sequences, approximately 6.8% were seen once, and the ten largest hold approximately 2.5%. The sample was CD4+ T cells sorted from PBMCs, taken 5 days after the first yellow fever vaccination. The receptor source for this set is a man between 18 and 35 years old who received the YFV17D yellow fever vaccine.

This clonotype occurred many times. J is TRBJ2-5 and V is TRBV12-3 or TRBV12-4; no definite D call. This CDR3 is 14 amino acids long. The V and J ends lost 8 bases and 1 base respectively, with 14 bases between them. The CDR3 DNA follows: TGTGCCAGCGGCTTAGGAGCCCGCCAAGAGACCCAGTACTTC. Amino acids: CASGLGARQETQYF.

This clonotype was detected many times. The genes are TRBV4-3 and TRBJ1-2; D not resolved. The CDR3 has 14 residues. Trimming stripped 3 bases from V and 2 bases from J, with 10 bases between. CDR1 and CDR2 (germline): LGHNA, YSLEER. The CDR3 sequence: CASSQTGRNYGYTF. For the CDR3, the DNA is TGCGCCAGCAGCCAGACGGGGAGGAACTATGGCTACACCTTC.

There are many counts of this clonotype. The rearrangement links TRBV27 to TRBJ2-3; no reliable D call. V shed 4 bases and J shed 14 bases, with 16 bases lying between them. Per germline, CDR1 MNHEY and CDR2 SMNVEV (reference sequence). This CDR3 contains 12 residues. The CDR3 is CASSSYTDRRYF. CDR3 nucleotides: TGTGCCAGCAGTTCTTACACGGATAGAAGGTATTTT.

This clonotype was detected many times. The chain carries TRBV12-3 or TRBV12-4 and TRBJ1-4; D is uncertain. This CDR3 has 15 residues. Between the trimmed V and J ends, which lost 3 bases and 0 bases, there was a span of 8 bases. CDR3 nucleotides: TGTGCCAGCAGTTTCGGGGTTGCAACTAATGAAAAACTGTTTTTT. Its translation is CASSFGVATNEKLFF.

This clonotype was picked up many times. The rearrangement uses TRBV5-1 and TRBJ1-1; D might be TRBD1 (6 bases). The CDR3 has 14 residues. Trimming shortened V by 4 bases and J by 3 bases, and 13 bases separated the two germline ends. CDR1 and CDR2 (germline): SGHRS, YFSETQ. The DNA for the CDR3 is TGCGCCAGCAGCACCGGACAGTCACACACTGAAGCTTTCTTT. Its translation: CASSTGQSHTEAFF.

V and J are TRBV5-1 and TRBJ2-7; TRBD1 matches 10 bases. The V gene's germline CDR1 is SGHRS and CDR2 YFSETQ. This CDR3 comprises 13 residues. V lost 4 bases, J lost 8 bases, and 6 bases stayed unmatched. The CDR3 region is CASSLGQGNKQYF. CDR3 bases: TGCGCCAGCAGCCTGGGACAGGGGAATAAGCAGTACTTC.

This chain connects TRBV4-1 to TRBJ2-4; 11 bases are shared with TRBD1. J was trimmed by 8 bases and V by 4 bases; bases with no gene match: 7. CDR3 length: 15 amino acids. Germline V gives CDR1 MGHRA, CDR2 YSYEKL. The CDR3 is CASSPDRDRGDIQYF. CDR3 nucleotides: TGCGCCAGCAGCCCAGATCGGGACAGGGGGGACATTCAGTACTTC.

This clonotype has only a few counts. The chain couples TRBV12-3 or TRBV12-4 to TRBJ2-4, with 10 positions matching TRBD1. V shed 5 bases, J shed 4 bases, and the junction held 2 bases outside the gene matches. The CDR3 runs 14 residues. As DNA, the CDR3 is TGTGCCAGCAGTAAGGGACAGGGGAAAAACATTCAGTACTTC. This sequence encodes CASSKGQGKNIQYF.

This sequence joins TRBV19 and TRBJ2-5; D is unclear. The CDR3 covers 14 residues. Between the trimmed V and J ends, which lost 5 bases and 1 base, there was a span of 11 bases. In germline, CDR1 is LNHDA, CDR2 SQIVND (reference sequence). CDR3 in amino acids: CASSPLTSQETQYF. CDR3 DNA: TGTGCCAGTAGTCCCCTGACAAGCCAAGAGACCCAGTACTTC.

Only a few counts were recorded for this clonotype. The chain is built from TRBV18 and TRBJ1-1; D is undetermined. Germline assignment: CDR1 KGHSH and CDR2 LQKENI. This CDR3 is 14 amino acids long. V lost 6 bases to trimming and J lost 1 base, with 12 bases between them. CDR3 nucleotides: TGTGCCAGCTCTGCGAGCGGTGCGAACACTGAAGCTTTCTTT. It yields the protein CASSASGANTEAFF.

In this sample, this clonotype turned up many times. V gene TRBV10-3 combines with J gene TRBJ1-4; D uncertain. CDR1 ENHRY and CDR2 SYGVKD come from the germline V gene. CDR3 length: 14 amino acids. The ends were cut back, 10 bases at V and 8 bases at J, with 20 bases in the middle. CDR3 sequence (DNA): TGTGCCACCCACCGAGCAGGCCCTGGGGAAAAACTGTTTTTT. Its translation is CATHRAGPGEKLFF.

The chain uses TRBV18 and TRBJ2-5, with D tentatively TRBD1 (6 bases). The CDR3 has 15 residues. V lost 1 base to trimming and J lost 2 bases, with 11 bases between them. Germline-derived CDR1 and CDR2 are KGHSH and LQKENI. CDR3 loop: CASSPQYRAQETQYF. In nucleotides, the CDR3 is TGTGCCAGCTCACCACAGTACAGGGCACAAGAGACCCAGTACTTC.

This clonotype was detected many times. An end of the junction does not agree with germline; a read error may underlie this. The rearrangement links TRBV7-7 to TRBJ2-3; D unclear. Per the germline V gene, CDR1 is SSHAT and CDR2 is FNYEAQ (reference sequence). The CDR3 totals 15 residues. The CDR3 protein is CASRKILASTDTQYF. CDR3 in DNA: TGTGCTAGCAGAAAAATACTGGCGAGCACAGATACGCAGTATTTT.

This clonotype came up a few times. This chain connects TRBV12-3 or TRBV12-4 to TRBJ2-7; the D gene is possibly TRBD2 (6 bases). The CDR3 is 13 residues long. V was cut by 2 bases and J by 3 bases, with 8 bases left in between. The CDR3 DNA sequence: TGTGCCAGCAGTTTACGGGGGTACTACGAGCAGTACTTC. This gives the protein CASSLRGYYEQYF.

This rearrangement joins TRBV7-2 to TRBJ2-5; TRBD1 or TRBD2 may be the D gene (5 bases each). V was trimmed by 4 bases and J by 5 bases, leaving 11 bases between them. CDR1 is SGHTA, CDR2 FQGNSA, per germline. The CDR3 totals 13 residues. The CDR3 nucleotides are TGTGCCAGCAGCTCACGAGGGGTGGAGACCCAGTACTTC. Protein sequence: CASSSRGVETQYF.

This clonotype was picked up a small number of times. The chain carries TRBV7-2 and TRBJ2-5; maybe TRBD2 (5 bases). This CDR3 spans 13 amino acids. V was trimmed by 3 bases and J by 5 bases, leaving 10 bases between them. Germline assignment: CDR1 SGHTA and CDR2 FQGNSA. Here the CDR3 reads CASSLLGDETQYF. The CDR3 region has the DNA TGTGCCAGCAGCTTGCTCGGGGATGAGACCCAGTACTTC.

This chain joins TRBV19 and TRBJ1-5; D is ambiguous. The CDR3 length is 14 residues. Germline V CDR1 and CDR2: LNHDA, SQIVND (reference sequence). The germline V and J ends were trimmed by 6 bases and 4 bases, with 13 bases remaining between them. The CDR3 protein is CASSILRGNQPQHF. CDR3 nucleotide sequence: TGTGCCAGTAGCATACTCCGAGGGAATCAGCCCCAGCATTTT.

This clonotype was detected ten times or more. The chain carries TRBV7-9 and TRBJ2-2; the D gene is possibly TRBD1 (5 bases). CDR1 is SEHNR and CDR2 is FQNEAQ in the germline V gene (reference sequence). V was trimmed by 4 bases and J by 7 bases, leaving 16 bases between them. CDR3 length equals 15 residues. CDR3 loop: CASSSPTRVLGELFF. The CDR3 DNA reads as TGTGCCAGCAGCTCACCGACCAGGGTCCTCGGGGAGCTGTTTTTT.

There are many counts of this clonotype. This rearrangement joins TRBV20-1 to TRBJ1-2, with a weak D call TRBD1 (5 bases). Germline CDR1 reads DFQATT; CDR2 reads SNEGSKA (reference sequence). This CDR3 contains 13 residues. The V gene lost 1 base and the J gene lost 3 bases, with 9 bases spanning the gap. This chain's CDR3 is CSARGTGDYGYTF. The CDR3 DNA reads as TGCAGTGCTAGAGGAACGGGGGACTATGGCTACACCTTC.

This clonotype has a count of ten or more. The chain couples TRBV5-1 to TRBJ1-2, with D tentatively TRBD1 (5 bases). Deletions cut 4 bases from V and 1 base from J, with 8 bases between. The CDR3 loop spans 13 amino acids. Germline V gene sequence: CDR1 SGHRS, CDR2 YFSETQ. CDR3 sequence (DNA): TGCGCCAGCAGCCAGACAGTTAACTATGGCTACACCTTC. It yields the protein CASSQTVNYGYTF.

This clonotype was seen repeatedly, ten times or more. The CDR3 nucleotides are TGTGCCAGCAACCGGGACCGAGGATATGGCTACACCTTC. Its protein is CASNRDRGYGYTF. The genes are TRBV12-3 or TRBV12-4 and TRBJ1-2, with D perhaps matching TRBD1 (5 bases). This CDR3 is built from 13 residues. V dropped 7 bases and J dropped 5 bases, with 14 bases sitting between them.

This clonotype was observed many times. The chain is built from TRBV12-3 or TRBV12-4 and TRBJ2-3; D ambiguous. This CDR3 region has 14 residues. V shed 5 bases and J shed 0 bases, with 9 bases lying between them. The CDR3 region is CASSPTSSTDTQYF. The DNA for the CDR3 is TGTGCCAGCAGTCCTACGTCTAGCACAGATACGCAGTATTTT.

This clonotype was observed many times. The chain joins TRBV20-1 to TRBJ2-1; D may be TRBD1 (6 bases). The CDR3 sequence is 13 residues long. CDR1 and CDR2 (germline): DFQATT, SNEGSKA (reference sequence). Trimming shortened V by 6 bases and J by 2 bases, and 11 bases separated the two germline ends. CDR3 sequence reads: CSATDRTYNEQFF. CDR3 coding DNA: TGCAGTGCAACTGACAGGACCTACAATGAGCAGTTCTTC.

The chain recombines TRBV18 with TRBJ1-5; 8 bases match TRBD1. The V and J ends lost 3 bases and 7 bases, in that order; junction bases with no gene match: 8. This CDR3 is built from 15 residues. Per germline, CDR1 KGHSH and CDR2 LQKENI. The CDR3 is CASSPGTGQGQPQHF. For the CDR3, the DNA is TGTGCCAGCTCACCGGGGACAGGACAAGGACAGCCCCAGCATTTT.

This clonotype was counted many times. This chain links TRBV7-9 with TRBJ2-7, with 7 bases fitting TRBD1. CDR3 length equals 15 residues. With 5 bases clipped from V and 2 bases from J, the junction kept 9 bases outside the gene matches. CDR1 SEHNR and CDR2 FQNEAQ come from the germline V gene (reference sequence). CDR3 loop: CASSRDRASTYEQYF. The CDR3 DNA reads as TGTGCCAGCAGCCGTGACAGGGCATCAACCTACGAGCAGTACTTC.

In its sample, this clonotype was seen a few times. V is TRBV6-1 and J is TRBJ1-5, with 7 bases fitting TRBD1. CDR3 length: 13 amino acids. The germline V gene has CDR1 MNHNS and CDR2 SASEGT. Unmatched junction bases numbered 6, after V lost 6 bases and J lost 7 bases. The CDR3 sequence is CASREQGTQPQHF. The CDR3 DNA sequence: TGTGCCAGCAGGGAACAGGGGACCCAGCCCCAGCATTTT.

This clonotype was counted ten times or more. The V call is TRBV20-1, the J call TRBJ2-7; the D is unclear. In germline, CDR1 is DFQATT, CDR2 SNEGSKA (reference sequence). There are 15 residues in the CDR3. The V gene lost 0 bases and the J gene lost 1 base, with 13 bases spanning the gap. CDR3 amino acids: CSARDQGGQSYEQYV. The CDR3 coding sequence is TGCAGTGCTAGAGATCAAGGCGGTCAGTCCTACGAGCAGTACGTC.

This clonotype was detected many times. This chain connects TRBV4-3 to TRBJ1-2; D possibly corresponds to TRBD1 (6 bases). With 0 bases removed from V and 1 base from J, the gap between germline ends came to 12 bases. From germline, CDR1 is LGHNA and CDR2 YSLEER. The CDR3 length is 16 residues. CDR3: CASSQDAGAVNYGYTF. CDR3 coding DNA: TGCGCCAGCAGCCAAGATGCGGGGGCGGTTAACTATGGCTACACCTTC.

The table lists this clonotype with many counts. CDR3 sequence: CASSLGPVVGDDAEAFF. In nucleotides, the CDR3 is TGCGCCAGCAGCTTGGGCCCCGTGGTTGGGGACGACGCTGAAGCTTTCTTT. This chain links TRBV5-1 with TRBJ1-1; weak D call: TRBD1 (5 bases). The CDR3 has 17 residues. Trimming removed 0 bases at V and 6 bases at J, with 21 bases between. Germline V lookup: CDR1 SGHRS, CDR2 YFSETQ.